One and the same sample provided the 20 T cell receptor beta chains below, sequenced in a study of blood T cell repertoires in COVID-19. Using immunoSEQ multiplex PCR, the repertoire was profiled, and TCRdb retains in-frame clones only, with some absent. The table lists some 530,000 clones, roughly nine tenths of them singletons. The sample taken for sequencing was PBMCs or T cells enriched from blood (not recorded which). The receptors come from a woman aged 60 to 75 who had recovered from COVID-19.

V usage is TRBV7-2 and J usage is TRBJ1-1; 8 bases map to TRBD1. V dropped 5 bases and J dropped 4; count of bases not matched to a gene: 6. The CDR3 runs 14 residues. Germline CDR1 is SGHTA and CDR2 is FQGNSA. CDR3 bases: TGTGCCAGCAGCGCCCAAACAGGGGGCACTGAAGCTTTCTTT. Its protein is CASSAQTGGTEAFF.

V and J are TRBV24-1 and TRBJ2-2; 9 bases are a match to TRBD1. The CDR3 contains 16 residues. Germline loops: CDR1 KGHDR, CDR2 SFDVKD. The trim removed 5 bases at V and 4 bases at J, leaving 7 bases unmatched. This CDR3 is CATSVTGTGSTGELFF. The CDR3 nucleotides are TGTGCCACCAGTGTAACCGGGACAGGGAGCACCGGGGAGCTGTTTTTT.

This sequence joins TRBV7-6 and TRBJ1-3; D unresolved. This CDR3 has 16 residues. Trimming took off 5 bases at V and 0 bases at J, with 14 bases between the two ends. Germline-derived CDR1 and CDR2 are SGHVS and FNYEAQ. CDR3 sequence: CASSPNTARSGNTIYF. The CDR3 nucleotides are TGTGCCAGCAGCCCGAATACAGCCCGCTCTGGAAACACCATATATTTT.

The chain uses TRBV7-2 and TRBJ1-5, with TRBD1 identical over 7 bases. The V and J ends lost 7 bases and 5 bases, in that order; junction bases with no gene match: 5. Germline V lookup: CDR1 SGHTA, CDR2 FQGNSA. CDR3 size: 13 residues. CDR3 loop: CASNRDSYQPQHF. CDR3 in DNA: TGTGCCAGCAACCGGGACAGTTATCAGCCCCAGCATTTT.

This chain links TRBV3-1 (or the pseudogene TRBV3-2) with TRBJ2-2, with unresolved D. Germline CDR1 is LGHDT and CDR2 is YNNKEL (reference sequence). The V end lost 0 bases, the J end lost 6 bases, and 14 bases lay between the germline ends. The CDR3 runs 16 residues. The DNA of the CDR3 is TGTGCCAGCAGCCAAGATGGGCAGATGTTCGCCGGGGAGCTGTTTTTT. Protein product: CASSQDGQMFAGELFF.

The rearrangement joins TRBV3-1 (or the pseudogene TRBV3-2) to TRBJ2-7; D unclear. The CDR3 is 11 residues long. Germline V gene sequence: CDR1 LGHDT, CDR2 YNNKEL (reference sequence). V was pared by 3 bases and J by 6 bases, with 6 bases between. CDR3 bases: TGTGCCAGCAGCCAGGGCCCCGAGCAGTACTTC. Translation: CASSQGPEQYF.

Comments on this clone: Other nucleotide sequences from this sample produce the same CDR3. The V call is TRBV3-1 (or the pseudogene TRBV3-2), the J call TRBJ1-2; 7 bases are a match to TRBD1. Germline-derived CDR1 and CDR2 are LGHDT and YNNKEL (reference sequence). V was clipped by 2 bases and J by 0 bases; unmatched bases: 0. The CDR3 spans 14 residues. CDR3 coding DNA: TGTGCCAGCAGCCAACAGGGGGCTAACTATGGCTACACCTTC. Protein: CASSQQGANYGYTF.

The CDR3 bases are TGTGCCAGCAGTTTTAGACAGGGGGCGCGAGTAGGTGAAGCTTTCTTT. Translating gives CASSFRQGARVGEAFF. The chain has TRBV28 and TRBJ1-1, with 10 nucleotides matching TRBD1. The germline V gene has CDR1 MDHEN and CDR2 SYDVKM. CDR3 size: 16 residues. The V gene end was trimmed by 3 bases and the J gene end by 7 bases; junction bases not matched to a gene: 11.

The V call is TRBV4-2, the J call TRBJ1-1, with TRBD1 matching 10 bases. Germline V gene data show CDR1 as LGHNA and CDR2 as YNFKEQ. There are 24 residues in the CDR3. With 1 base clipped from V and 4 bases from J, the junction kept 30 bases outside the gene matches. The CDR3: CASSQVFIPSGLTGGGSSSTEAFF. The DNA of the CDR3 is TGTGCCAGCAGCCAAGTGTTTATCCCCAGCGGACTGACAGGGGGCGGCTCTTCTTCCACTGAAGCTTTCTTT.

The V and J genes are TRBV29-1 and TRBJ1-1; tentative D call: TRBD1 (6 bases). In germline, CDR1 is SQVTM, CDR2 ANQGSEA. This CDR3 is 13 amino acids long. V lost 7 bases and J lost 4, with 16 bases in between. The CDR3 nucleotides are TGCAGCGCTCCGGACAGAAAAAGCACTGAAGCTTTCTTT. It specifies CSAPDRKSTEAFF.

The CDR3 is CASSFGGLHAGNTIYF. CDR3 bases: TGTGCCAGCAGCTTCGGGGGGCTTCATGCTGGAAACACCATATATTTT. The rearrangement joins TRBV5-6 to TRBJ1-3; D is perhaps TRBD1 (6 bases). Per germline, CDR1 SGHDT and CDR2 YYEEEE. Trimming pared 2 bases from V and 2 bases from J, leaving 14 bases between. There are 16 residues in the CDR3.

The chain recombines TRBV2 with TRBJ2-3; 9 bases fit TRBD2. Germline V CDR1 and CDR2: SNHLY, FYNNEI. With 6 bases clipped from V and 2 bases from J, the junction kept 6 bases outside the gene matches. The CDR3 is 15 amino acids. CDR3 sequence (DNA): TGTGCCAGCAGGCCTCTAGCGGGACTCACAGATACGCAGTATTTT. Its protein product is CASRPLAGLTDTQYF.

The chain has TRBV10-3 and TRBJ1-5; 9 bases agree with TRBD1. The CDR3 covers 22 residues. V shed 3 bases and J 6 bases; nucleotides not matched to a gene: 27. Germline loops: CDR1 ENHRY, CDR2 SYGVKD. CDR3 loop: CAISDPPRRDRETSPLSQPQHF. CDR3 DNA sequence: TGTGCCATCAGTGACCCCCCTAGGAGGGACAGGGAGACGTCCCCACTGAGTCAGCCCCAGCATTTT.

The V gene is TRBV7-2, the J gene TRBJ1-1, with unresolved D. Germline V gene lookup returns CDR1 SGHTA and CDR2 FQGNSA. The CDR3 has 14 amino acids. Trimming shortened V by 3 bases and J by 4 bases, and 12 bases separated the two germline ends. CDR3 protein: CASSFSVGGTEAFF. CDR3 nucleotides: TGTGCCAGCAGCTTCTCAGTCGGAGGCACTGAAGCTTTCTTT.

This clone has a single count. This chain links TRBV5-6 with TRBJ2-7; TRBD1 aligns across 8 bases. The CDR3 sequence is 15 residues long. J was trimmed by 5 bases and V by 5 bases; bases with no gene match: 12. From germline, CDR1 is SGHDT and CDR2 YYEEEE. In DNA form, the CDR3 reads TGTGCCAGCAGTCTAGAAGGGGGGACAGGTGACGAGCAGTACGTC. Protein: CASSLEGGTGDEQYV.

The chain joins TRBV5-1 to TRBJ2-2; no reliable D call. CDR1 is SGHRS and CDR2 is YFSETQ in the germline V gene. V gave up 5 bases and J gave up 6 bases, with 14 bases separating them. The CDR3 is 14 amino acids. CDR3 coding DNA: TGCGCCAGCAGTGGGCTGAATAGTGCCGGGGAGCTGTTTTTT. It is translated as CASSGLNSAGELFF.

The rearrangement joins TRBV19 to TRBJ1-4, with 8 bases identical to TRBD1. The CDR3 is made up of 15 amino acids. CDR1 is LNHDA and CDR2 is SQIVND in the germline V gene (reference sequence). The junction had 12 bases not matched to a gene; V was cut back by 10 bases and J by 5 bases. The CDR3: CATRSWDRRNEKLFF. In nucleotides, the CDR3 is TGTGCCACCCGGTCTTGGGACAGGAGAAATGAAAAACTGTTTTTT.

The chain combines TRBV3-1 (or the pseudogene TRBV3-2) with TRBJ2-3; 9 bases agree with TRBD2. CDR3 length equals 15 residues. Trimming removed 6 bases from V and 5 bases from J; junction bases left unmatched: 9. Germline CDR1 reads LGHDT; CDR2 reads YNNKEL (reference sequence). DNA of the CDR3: TGTGCCAGCAGACCAGCGGGGGGCCCCAGAGATACGCAGTATTTT. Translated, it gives CASRPAGGPRDTQYF.

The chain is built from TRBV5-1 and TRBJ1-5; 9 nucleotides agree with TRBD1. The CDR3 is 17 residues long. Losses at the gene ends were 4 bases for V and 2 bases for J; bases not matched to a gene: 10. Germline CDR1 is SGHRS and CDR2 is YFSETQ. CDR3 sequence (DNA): TGCGCCAGCAGCCCTACAGGGGGCGCTTTGGGCAATCAGCCCCAGCATTTT. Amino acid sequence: CASSPTGGALGNQPQHF.

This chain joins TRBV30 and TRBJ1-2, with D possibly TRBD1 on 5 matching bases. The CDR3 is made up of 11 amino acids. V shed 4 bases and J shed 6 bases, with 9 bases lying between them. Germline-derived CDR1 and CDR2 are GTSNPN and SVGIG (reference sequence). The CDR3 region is CAWTGGDGYTF. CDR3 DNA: TGTGCCTGGACGGGGGGGGATGGCTACACCTTC.